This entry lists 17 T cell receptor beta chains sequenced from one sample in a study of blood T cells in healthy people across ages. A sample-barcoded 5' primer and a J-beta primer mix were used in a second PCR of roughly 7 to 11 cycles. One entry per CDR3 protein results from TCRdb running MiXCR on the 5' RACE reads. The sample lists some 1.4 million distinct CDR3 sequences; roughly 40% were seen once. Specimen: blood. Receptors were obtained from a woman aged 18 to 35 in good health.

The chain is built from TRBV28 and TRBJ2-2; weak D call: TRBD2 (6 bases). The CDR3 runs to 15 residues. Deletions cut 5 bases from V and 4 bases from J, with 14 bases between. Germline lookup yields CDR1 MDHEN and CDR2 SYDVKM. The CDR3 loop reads CASSPARESTGELFF. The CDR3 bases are TGTGCCAGCAGTCCGGCCCGGGAGTCCACCGGGGAGCTGTTTTTT.

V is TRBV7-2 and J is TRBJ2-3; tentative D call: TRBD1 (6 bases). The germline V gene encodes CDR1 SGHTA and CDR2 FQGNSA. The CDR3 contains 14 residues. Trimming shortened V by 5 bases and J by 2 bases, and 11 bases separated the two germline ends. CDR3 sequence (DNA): TGTGCCAGCAGCGCCGACAGGTACACAGATACGCAGTATTTT. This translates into CASSADRYTDTQYF.

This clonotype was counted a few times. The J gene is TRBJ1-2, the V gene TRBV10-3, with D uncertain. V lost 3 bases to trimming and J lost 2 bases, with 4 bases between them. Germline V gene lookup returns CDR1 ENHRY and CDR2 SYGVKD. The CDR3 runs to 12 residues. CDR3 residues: CAISELNYGYTF. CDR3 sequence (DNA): TGTGCCATCAGTGAATTGAACTATGGCTACACCTTC.

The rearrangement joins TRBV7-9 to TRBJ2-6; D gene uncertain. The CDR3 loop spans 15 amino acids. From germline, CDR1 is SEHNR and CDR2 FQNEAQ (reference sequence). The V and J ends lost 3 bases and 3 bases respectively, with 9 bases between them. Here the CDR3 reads CASSFLGGGANVLTF. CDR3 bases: TGTGCCAGCAGCTTCCTAGGTGGTGGGGCCAACGTCCTGACTTTC.

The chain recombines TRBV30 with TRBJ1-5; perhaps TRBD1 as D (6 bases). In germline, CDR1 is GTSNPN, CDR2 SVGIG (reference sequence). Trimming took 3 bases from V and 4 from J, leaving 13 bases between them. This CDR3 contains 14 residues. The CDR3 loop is CAWSHQGTNQPQHF. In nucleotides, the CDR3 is TGTGCCTGGAGCCATCAGGGGACTAATCAGCCCCAGCATTTT.

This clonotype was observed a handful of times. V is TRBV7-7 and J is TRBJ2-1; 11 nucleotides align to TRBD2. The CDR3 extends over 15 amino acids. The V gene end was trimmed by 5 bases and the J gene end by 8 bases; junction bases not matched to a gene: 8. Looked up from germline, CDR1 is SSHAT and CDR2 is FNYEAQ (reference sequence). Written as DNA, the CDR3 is TGTGCCAGCAGCAAAACTAGCGGGAGTTCCGATGAGCAGTTCTTC. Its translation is CASSKTSGSSDEQFF.

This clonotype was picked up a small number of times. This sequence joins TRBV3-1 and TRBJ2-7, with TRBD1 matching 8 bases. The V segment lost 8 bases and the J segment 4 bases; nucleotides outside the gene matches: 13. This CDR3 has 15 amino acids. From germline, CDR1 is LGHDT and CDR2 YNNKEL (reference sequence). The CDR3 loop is CASQLDRAGNYEQYF. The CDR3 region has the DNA TGTGCCAGCCAATTGGACAGGGCTGGAAATTACGAGCAGTACTTC.

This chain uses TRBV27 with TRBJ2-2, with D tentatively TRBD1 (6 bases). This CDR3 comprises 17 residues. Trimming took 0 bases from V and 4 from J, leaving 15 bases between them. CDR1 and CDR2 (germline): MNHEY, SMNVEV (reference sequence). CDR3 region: CASSLSVRGMVTGELFF. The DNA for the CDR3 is TGTGCCAGCAGTTTATCGGTCAGGGGTATGGTCACCGGGGAGCTGTTTTTT.

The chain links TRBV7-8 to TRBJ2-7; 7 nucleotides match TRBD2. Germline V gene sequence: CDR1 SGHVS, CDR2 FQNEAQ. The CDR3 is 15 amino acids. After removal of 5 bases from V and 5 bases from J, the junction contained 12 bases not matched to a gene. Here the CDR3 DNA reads TGTGCCAGCAGCGCGGCGCAGCGGGAAAAAGACGAGCAGTACTTC. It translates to CASSAAQREKDEQYF.

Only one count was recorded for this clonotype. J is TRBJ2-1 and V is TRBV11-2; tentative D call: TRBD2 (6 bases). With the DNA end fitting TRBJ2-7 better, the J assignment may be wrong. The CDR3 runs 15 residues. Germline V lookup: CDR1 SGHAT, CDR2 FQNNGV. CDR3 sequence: CASSSNGRTAYEQYF. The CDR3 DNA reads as TGTGCCAGCAGCTCAAACGGGAGAACCGCCTACGAGCAGTACTTC.

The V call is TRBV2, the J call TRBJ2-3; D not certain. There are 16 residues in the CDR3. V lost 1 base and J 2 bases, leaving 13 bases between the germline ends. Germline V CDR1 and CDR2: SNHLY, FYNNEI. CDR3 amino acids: CASSEGGLGNTDTQYF. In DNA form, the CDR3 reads TGTGCCAGCAGTGAAGGAGGATTAGGGAACACAGATACGCAGTATTTT.

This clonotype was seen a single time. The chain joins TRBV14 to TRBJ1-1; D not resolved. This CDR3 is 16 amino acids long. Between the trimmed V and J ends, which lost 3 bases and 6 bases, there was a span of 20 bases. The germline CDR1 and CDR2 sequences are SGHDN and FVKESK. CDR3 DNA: TGTGCCAGCAGCCACAGGATCAGTGCAAAGTACGCTGAAGCTTTCTTT. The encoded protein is CASSHRISAKYAEAFF. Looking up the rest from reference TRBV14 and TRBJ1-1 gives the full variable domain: EAGVTQFPSHSVIEKGQTVTLRCDPISGHDNLYWYRRVMGKEIKFLLHFVKESKQDESGMPNNRFLAERTGGTYSTLKVQPAELEDSGVYFCASSHRISAKYAEAFFGQGTRLTVV.

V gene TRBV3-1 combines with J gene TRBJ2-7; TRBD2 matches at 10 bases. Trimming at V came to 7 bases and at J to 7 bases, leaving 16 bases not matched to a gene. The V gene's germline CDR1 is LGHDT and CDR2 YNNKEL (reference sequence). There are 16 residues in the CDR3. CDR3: CASTLIAGGVDNEQYF. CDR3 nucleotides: TGTGCCAGCACCCTAATAGCGGGAGGAGTGGACAATGAGCAGTACTTC.

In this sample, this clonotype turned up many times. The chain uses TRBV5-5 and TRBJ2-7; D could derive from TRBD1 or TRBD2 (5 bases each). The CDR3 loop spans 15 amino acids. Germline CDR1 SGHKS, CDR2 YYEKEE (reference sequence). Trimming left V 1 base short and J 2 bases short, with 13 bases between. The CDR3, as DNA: TGTGCCAGCAGCTTGCGGGACGGGGAAGCCTACGAGCAGTACTTC. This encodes CASSLRDGEAYEQYF.

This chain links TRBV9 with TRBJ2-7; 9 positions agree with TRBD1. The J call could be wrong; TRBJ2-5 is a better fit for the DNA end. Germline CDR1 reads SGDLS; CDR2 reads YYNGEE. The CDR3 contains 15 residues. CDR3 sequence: CASSVRGQGIETQYF. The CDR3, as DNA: TGTGCCAGCAGCGTAAGGGGACAGGGAATCGAGACCCAGTACTTC.

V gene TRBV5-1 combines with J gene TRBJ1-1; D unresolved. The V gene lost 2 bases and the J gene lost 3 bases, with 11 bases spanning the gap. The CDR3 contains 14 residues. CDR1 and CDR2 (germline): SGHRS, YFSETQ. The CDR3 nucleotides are TGCGCCAGCAGCTTCCGCCTCCAGGACACTGAAGCTTTCTTT. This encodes CASSFRLQDTEAFF.

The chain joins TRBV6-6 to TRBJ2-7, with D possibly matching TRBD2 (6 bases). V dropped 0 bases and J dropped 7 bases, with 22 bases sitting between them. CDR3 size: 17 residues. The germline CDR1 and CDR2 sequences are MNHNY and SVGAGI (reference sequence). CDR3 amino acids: CASSYSVGDFPGNEQYF. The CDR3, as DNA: TGTGCCAGCAGTTACTCTGTAGGGGACTTCCCGGGCAATGAGCAGTACTTC.